These 20 T cell receptor beta chains share one sample of origin, sequenced in a study of shared clonotypes between healthy human individuals. The data were produced by immunoSEQ multiplex PCR, yet TCRdb's version contains in-frame clones alone and is incomplete. The table includes some 500,000 clones, approximately 95% detected once. The sequencing sample was made of naive CD4+ T cells sorted from blood. The subset here: CD45RA+ positively selected. The receptor set was obtained from a woman in her 30s in good health.

V gene TRBV11-3 combines with J gene TRBJ2-5, with D tentatively TRBD2 (6 bases). The CDR3 runs 17 residues. Trimming removed 5 bases from V and 2 bases from J, with 21 bases in between. CDR1 and CDR2 from the germline V gene are SGHNT and YENEEA. The CDR3: CASSKGRDGGLQETQYF. The CDR3, as DNA: TGTGCCAGCAGCAAAGGCCGGGACGGGGGTTTGCAAGAGACCCAGTACTTC.

The chain carries TRBV7-9 and TRBJ2-3; 7 bases are a match to TRBD1. The CDR3 is made up of 14 amino acids. Germline CDR1 SEHNR, CDR2 FQNEAQ (reference sequence). With V trimmed by 5 bases and J by 6 bases, 8 bases remained unmatched. CDR3 DNA: TGTGCCAGCAGCCCGCTAGGGACAGCCGATACGCAGTATTTT. It encodes CASSPLGTADTQYF. Complete variable domain (other parts from reference TRBV7-9 and TRBJ2-3): DTGVSQNPRHKITKRGQNVTFRCDPISEHNRLYWYRQTLGQGPEFLTYFQNEAQLEKSRLLSDRFSAERPKGSFSTLEIQRTEQGDSAMYLCASSPLGTADTQYFGPGTRLTVL.

This clone was observed once. V is TRBV7-9 and J is TRBJ2-2; a possible D gene is TRBD2 (5 bases). V gave up 0 bases and J gave up 6 bases, with 8 bases separating them. Germline CDR1 reads SEHNR; CDR2 reads FQNEAQ (reference sequence). CDR3 length equals 14 residues. The CDR3 nucleotides are TGTGCCAGCAGCTTAGCGGGAGTGCCCGGGGAGCTGTTTTTT. It codes for CASSLAGVPGELFF.

The chain joins TRBV28 to TRBJ2-7; no firm D call. This CDR3 has 12 residues. Germline V gene sequence: CDR1 MDHEN, CDR2 SYDVKM. V lost 2 bases and J lost 6, with 8 bases in between. The CDR3 sequence is CASSLRRPEQYF. As DNA, the CDR3 is TGTGCCAGCAGTTTAAGGAGACCCGAGCAGTACTTC.

V gene TRBV6-5 combines with J gene TRBJ2-5; D is possibly TRBD2 (6 bases). V lost 6 bases and J 5 bases, leaving 10 bases between the germline ends. Looked up from germline, CDR1 is MNHEY and CDR2 is SVGAGI. The CDR3 totals 12 residues. For the CDR3, the DNA is TGTGCCAGCAGGGGGGGAAGGGAGACCCAGTACTTC. Residues: CASRGGRETQYF.

The chain recombines TRBV27 with TRBJ2-5, with a possible D match to TRBD2 (7 bases). The CDR3 is 15 amino acids. Germline V gene sequence: CDR1 MNHEY, CDR2 SMNVEV (reference sequence). Trimming took off 4 bases at V and 4 bases at J, with 16 bases between the two ends. The DNA for the CDR3 is TGTGCCAGCAGTTGGGGAGGGGGGGGCTCAGAGACCCAGTACTTC. This codes for CASSWGGGGSETQYF.

The chain is built from TRBV28 and TRBJ1-4; D gene unclear. CDR1 MDHEN and CDR2 SYDVKM come from the germline V gene. The CDR3 is 12 residues long. The V gene lost 7 bases and the J gene lost 12 bases, with 15 bases spanning the gap. CDR3 sequence: CASKGLLTELFF. CDR3 in DNA: TGTGCCAGCAAGGGATTACTAACAGAACTGTTTTTT.

The rearrangement joins TRBV5-5 to TRBJ2-2; no clear D gene. Germline V lookup: CDR1 SGHKS, CDR2 YYEKEE (reference sequence). The CDR3 totals 13 residues. Trimming took off 5 bases at V and 7 bases at J, with 12 bases between the two ends. The CDR3 coding sequence is TGTGCCAGCAGTGTCAGTTCGAGCGGGGAGCTGTTTTTT. As protein: CASSVSSSGELFF. Drawing the rest from reference TRBV5-5 and TRBJ2-2, the complete variable domain is DAGVTQSPTHLIKTRGQQVTLRCSPISGHKSVSWYQQVLGQGPQFIFQYYEKEERGRGNFPDRFSARQFPNYSSELNVNALLLGDSALYLCASSVSSSGELFFGEGSRLTVL.

Notes on this clone: The same CDR3 can be traced to other DNA sequences in this sample. The chain employs TRBV20-1 and TRBJ2-7; D gene unclear. Trimming removed 4 bases at V and 3 bases at J, with 7 bases between. The CDR3 has 11 amino acids. Germline V gives CDR1 DFQATT, CDR2 SNEGSKA (reference sequence). The CDR3 bases are TGCAGTGCTACTAGGAGCTACGAGCAGTACTTC. As protein: CSATRSYEQYF.

The chain employs TRBV7-9 and TRBJ2-2; 8 bases align to TRBD2. V shed 7 bases, J shed 3 bases, and the junction held 10 bases outside the gene matches. The length of the CDR3 is 16 residues. The germline V gene encodes CDR1 SEHNR and CDR2 FQNEAQ (reference sequence). For the CDR3, the DNA is TGTGCCAGCACCTCAAGCGGGAGTGGGGACACCGGGGAGCTGTTTTTT. This encodes CASTSSGSGDTGELFF.

The chain uses TRBV27 and TRBJ2-7; TRBD1 matches 7 bases. The CDR3 consists of 17 residues. Trimming at V came to 3 bases and at J to 0 bases, leaving 11 bases not matched to a gene. Germline V CDR1 and CDR2: MNHEY, SMNVEV (reference sequence). CDR3 in amino acids: CASSLDPTGTVSYEQYF. In DNA form, the CDR3 reads TGTGCCAGCAGTTTGGACCCGACCGGGACAGTCTCCTACGAGCAGTACTTC.

This rearrangement joins TRBV6-5 to TRBJ1-1; D gene uncertain. The CDR3 covers 13 residues. Between the trimmed V and J ends, which lost 6 bases and 4 bases, there was a span of 12 bases. Per the germline V gene, CDR1 is MNHEY and CDR2 is SVGAGI. DNA of the CDR3: TGTGCCAGCAGCTTTACGGAAGCCACTGAAGCTTTCTTT. Its translation: CASSFTEATEAFF.

The rearrangement uses TRBV28 and TRBJ1-2, with D hard to call. Trimming removed 3 bases from V and 8 bases from J, with 7 bases in between. The germline CDR1 and CDR2 sequences are MDHEN and SYDVKM. This CDR3 contains 11 residues. The CDR3 reads CASSLRVGYTF. The CDR3 DNA sequence: TGTGCCAGCAGTTTGAGGGTAGGCTACACCTTC.

Comments on this clone: This specimen includes other DNA sequences encoding the same CDR3. V usage is TRBV28 and J usage is TRBJ2-7; the D is unclear. Germline values: CDR1 MDHEN, CDR2 SYDVKM. Trimming removed 3 bases at V and 1 base at J, with 7 bases between. The length of the CDR3 is 13 residues. CDR3 sequence reads: CASSFGRSYEQYF. DNA for the CDR3: TGTGCCAGCAGTTTCGGCCGATCCTACGAGCAGTACTTC.

The chain has TRBV4-1 and TRBJ2-2; 11 bases are a match to TRBD2. Germline CDR1 MGHRA, CDR2 YSYEKL. The CDR3 consists of 17 residues. V lost 5 bases and J lost 0; bases outside the gene matches: 5. CDR3: CASSSSGLAANTGELFF. The DNA for the CDR3 is TGCGCCAGCAGCTCATCGGGACTAGCGGCGAACACCGGGGAGCTGTTTTTT.

The chain links TRBV28 to TRBJ1-2; no clear D gene. V was clipped by 7 bases and J by 4 bases, with 16 bases between them. The CDR3 sequence is 14 residues long. CDR1 MDHEN and CDR2 SYDVKM come from the germline V gene. CDR3 DNA: TGTGCCAGCACCCCCCCTGAGGGTACCTATGGCTACACCTTC. It codes for CASTPPEGTYGYTF.

V usage is TRBV4-2 and J usage is TRBJ2-7; 12 nucleotides line up with TRBD2. Losses at the gene ends were 3 bases for V and 4 bases for J; bases not matched to a gene: 4. The CDR3 covers 15 residues. Per germline, CDR1 LGHNA and CDR2 YNFKEQ. The DNA of the CDR3 is TGTGCCAGCAGCCAGGCCGGGACTAGCGGGTACGAGCAGTACTTC. Translating it yields CASSQAGTSGYEQYF.

This chain uses TRBV7-9 with TRBJ2-3; 11 positions match TRBD2. V shed 5 bases and J 4 bases; nucleotides not matched to a gene: 11. Germline CDR1 SEHNR, CDR2 FQNEAQ (reference sequence). The CDR3 runs to 17 residues. The CDR3 loop is CASSVGNSGRAADTQYF. The CDR3 coding sequence is TGTGCCAGCAGCGTAGGAAATAGCGGGAGGGCCGCAGATACGCAGTATTTT. Full variable domain (missing parts from reference TRBV7-9 and TRBJ2-3): DTGVSQNPRHKITKRGQNVTFRCDPISEHNRLYWYRQTLGQGPEFLTYFQNEAQLEKSRLLSDRFSAERPKGSFSTLEIQRTEQGDSAMYLCASSVGNSGRAADTQYFGPGTRLTVL.

This rearrangement joins TRBV28 to TRBJ2-7; no clear D gene. CDR1 and CDR2 (germline): MDHEN, SYDVKM. This CDR3 region has 15 residues. Trimming pared 1 base from V and 4 bases from J, leaving 14 bases between. CDR3 sequence (DNA): TGTGCCAGCAGTTTATTGGGCCAGAGCAAGTACGAGCAGTACTTC. This codes for CASSLLGQSKYEQYF.

The chain couples TRBV18 to TRBJ2-7; 7 bases line up with TRBD2. The CDR3 sequence is 15 residues long. Germline CDR1 and CDR2: KGHSH and LQKENI. The ends lost 2 bases at V and 2 bases at J; junction bases unmatched: 6. CDR3 DNA: TGTGCCAGCTCACCAATTAGCGGGTCCCCCTACGAGCAGTACTTC. This sequence encodes CASSPISGSPYEQYF.